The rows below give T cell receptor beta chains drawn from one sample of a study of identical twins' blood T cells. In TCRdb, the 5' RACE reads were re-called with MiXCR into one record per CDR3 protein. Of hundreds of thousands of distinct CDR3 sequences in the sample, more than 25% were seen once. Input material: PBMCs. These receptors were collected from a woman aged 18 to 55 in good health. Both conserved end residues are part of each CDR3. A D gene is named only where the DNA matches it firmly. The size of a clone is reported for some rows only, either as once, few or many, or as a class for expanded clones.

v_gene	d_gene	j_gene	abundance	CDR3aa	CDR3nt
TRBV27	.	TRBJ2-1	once	CASRDAPSSYNEQFF	TGTGCCAGTCGGGACGCACCCAGCTCCTACAATGAGCAGTTCTTC
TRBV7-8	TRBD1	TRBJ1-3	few	CASSLWTGAGDTIYF	TGTGCCAGCAGCCTCTGGACAGGGGCCGGCGACACCATATATTTT
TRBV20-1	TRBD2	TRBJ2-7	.	CSAREPPGLWTYEQYF	TGCAGTGCTAGAGAGCCTCCGGGACTATGGACCTACGAGCAGTACTTC
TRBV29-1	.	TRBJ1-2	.	CSVGAGVRYGYTF	TGCAGCGTTGGGGCAGGGGTGCGCTACGGCTACACCTTC
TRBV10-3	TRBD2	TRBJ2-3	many	CAINPGLAGEDTQYF	TGTGCCATCAACCCGGGACTAGCGGGAGAAGATACGCAGTATTTT
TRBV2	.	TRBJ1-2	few	CASSDPVRYYGYTF	TGTGCCAGCAGTGACCCGGTCAGATACTATGGCTACACCTTC
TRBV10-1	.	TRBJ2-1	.	CASGRPRRQFF	TGCGCCAGCGGAAGACCCCGTCGGCAGTTCTTC
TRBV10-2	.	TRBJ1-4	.	CASSRDPPLKLFF	TGCGCCAGCAGCCGTGACCCCCCTTTGAAACTGTTTTTT
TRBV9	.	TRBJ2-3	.	CASSAGVGGGLIRDTDTQYF	TGTGCCAGCAGCGCGGGGGTAGGCGGGGGCCTTATACGCGACACAGATACGCAGTATTTT
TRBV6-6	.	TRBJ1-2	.	CASNFRASGYTF	TGTGCCAGCAATTTCAGGGCGAGTGGCTACACCTTC
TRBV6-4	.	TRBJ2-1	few	CARPFSSSDEQFF	TGTGCCAGGCCGTTCTCTAGTAGCGATGAGCAGTTCTTC
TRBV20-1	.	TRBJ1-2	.	CSASGGLSDDYTF	TGCAGTGCTAGCGGAGGGCTTAGTGATGACTACACCTTC
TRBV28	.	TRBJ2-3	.	CASSLVRSGTDTQYF	TGTGCCAGCAGTTTAGTCCGGAGTGGGACAGATACGCAGTATTTT
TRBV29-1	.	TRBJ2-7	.	CSVVEYEQYF	TGCAGCGTTGTGGAGTACGAGCAGTACTTC